This TCR beta chain emerged from a study of blood T cells in healthy people across ages. General study results and limits: Diversity estimated from one million T cells was considered an underestimate.

This clonotype was seen a few times. The antigen is undetermined. It was with a sample-barcoded 5' primer and a J-beta primer mix that a second PCR of roughly 6 to 11 cycles was run. Every sample gave at least 2.5 million paired-end reads containing CDR3. TCRdb redid the calling of the 5' RACE reads with MiXCR, one entry per CDR3 protein. The table has 550,000 to 650,000 distinct CDR3 sequences, around 27% seen once. Germline V lookup: CDR1 DFQATT, CDR2 SNEGSKA (reference sequence). The length of the CDR3 is 15 residues. J lost 5 bases, V lost 2 bases, and 6 bases had no gene match. These data were also filed under a second study, of T cells of mothers and their children. This second report adds: An overlap that was slightly higher, though non-significant, was seen in related mother-child pairs versus unrelated pairs.

The TCR originated in a boy younger than 10 in good health. Sequencing input: blood. The chain uses TRBV20-1 and TRBJ1-6; 7 nucleotides match TRBD1. CDR3 bases: TGCAGTGCTAGACAACGGGGGACAGATAATTCACCCCTCCACTTT. Protein product: CSARQRGTDNSPLHF.